This TCR beta chain stems from a study of CD4+ T cells in melanoma. Trimming took off 4 bases at V and 4 bases at J, with 14 bases between the two ends. CDR3 length: 14 amino acids. TCRdb keeps only in-frame clones here, not all; method: immunoSEQ multiplex PCR. The table records around 100,000 clones, around 92% of them present only once. The chain employs TRBV23-1 and TRBJ2-7, with D perhaps TRBD1 (5 bases). TRBV23-1 is filed as an ORF, its function uncertain. The specimen was peripheral blood. The sequence came from a human donor with melanoma. CDR3 DNA: TGCGCCAGCAGTCCTGACAGTTTTCGGTACGAGCAGTACTTC. It encodes CASSPDSFRYEQYF.